This TCR beta chain was recorded in a study of PD-L1 blockade in urothelial cancer. Overall study context: Blood was analyzed 3 weeks (second dose) and 6 weeks after treatment start.

Germline loops: CDR1 LGHNA, CDR2 YNFKEQ. The V segment lost 0 bases and the J segment 2 bases; nucleotides outside the gene matches: 3. There are 17 residues in the CDR3. The table came from immunoSEQ multiplex PCR; TCRdb's copy has only in-frame clones and leaves some out. The sample yields around 38,000 clones, about 80% seen once. Time point described: pretreatment peripheral blood. This clonotype was obtained from a man aged 55 to 70 with urothelial cancer. The chain recombines TRBV4-2 with TRBJ2-3; 12 bases match TRBD2. The sequences come from PBMCs, collected around atezolizumab (anti-PD-L1) treatment. CDR3 bases: TGTGCCAGCAGCCAAGAGCTAGCGGGAGGGGTCACAGATACGCAGTATTTT. Translation: CASSQELAGGVTDTQYF.